The sample holds a few counts of the clone carrying this T cell receptor (beta chain). Its antigen is unidentified. Indicated time point: patch test 1, 2 weeks after DPC sensitization. The treatment here: therapeutic diphenylcyclopropenone sensitization with weekly scalp DPC. Researchers sampled blood before each patch test went on. Sample donors consisted of patients with alopecia, aged 18 to 70 years, who were suitable for DPC. The sample is drawn from a study of human T cells and chemical hapten exposure. Overall study findings and caveats: TCRs above 1 in 1000 frequency did not change with DPC sensitization.

The CDR3 is 12 amino acids. Germline V gene data show CDR1 as DFQATT and CDR2 as SNEGSKA (reference sequence). Trimming took off 7 bases at V and 3 bases at J, with 10 bases between the two ends. Authors' processing steps: Sequenced samples showed a median of approximately 100,000 TCRs each, with counts running from around 24,000 to 710,000. Via MiXCR, TCRdb re-called the RACE reads, giving one row per CDR3 protein. TCRdb, not the original authors, processed these V and J calls. The table includes some 50,000 distinct CDR3 sequences, around 9.3% detected once. This rearrangement joins TRBV20-1 to TRBJ1-3; weak D call: TRBD1 (6 bases). This sequence was found in a woman in her thirties or forties with alopecia areata. Some clones in this sample may be carry-over from other donors' samples. Specimen: whole blood, collected in connection with sensitization to the hapten diphenylcyclopropenone (DPC). In DNA form, the CDR3 reads TGCAGTGTAGGGGGATTTGGAAACACCATATATTTT. Protein: CSVGGFGNTIYF.